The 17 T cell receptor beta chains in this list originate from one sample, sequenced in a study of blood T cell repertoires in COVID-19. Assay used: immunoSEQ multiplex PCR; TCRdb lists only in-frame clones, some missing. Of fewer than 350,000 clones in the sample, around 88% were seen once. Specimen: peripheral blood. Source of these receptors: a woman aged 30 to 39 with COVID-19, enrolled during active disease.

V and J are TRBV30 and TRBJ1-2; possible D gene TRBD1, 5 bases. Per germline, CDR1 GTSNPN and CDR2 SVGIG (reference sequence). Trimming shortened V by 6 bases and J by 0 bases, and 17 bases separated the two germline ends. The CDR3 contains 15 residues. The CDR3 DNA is TGTGCCTGTAGCCGGACACCGATACCTAACTATGGCTACACCTTC. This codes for CACSRTPIPNYGYTF.

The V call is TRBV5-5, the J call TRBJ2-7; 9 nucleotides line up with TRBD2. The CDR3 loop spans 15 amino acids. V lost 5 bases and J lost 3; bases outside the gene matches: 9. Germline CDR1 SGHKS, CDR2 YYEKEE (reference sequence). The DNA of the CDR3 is TGTGCCAGCAGTCTGGGCCTAGCGGGGAACTACGAGCAGTACGTC. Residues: CASSLGLAGNYEQYV.

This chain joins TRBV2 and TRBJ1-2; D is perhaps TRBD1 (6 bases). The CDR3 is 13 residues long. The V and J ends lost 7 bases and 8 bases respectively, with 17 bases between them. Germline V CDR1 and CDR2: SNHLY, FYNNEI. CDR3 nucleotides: TGTGCCAGCAATTTACAGGGCGGGGGCGGCTACACCTTC. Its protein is CASNLQGGGGYTF.

CDR3 sequence reads: CASYGIRGYGYTF. The CDR3 bases are TGTGCCAGCTATGGGATACGGGGGTATGGCTACACCTTC. This chain connects TRBV6-4 to TRBJ1-2; maybe TRBD1 (5 bases). This CDR3 comprises 13 residues. CDR1 is MRHNA, CDR2 SNTAGT, per germline. Trimming stripped 8 bases from V and 5 bases from J, with 15 bases between.

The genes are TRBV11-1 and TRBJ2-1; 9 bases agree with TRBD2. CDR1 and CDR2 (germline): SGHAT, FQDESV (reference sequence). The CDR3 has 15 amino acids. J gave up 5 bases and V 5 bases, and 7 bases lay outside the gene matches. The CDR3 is CASSARTSDHNEQFF. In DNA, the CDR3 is TGTGCCAGCAGCGCCCGGACTAGCGACCACAATGAGCAGTTCTTC.

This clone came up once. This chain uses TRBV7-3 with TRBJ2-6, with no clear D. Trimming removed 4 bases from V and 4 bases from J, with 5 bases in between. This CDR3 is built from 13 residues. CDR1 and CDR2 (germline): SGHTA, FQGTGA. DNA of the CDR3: TGTGCCAGCAGCTCTGGCGGGGCCAACGTCCTGACTTTC. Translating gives CASSSGGANVLTF.

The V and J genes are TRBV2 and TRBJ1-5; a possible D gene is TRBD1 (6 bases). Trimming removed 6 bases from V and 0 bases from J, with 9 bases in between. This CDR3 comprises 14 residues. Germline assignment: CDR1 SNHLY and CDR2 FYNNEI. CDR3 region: CASRQGYSNQPQHF. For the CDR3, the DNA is TGTGCCAGCAGACAGGGATATAGCAATCAGCCCCAGCATTTT. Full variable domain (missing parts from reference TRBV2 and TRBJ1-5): EPEVTQTPSHQVTQMGQEVILRCVPISNHLYFYWYRQILGQKVEFLVSFYNNEISEKSEIFDDQFSVERPDGSNFTLKIRSTKLEDSAMYFCASRQGYSNQPQHFGDGTRLSIL.

The CDR3 here is CASSQIAEGSGYNEQFF. Written as DNA, the CDR3 is TGTGCCAGCAGCCAGATAGCCGAGGGTAGCGGGTACAATGAGCAGTTCTTC. This chain connects TRBV3-1 (or the pseudogene TRBV3-2) to TRBJ2-1, with 7 bases matching TRBD2. CDR1 is LGHDT, CDR2 YNNKEL, per germline (reference sequence). The CDR3 has 17 amino acids. The V and J ends lost 3 bases and 4 bases, in that order; junction bases with no gene match: 12.

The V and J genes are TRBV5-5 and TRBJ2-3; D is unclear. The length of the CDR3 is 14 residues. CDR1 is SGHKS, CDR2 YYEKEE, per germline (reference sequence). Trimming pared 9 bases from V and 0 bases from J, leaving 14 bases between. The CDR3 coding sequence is TGTGCCACCTCCCTCGGGTGGAGCACAGATACGCAGTATTTT. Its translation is CATSLGWSTDTQYF.

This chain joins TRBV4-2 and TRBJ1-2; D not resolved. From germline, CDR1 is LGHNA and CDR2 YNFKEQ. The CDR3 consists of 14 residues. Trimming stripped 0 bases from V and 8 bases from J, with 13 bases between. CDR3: CASSQEARATGYTF. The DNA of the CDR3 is TGTGCCAGCAGCCAAGAAGCGCGGGCAACGGGCTACACCTTC.

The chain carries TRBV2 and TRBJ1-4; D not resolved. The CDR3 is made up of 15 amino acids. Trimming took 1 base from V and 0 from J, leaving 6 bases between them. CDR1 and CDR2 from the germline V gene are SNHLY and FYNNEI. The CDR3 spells CASSEEATTNEKLFF. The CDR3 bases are TGTGCCAGCAGTGAAGAAGCTACAACTAATGAAAAACTGTTTTTT.

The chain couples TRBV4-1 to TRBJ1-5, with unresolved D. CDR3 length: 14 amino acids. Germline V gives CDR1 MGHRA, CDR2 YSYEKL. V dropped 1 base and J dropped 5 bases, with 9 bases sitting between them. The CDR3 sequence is CASSQALEYQPQHF. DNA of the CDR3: TGCGCCAGCAGCCAAGCCCTAGAATATCAGCCCCAGCATTTT.

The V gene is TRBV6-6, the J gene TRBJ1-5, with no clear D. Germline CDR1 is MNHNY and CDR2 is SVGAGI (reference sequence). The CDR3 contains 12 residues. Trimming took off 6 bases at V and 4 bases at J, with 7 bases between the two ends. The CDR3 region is CASRSGNQPQHF. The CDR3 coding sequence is TGTGCCAGCAGGAGCGGTAATCAGCCCCAGCATTTT.

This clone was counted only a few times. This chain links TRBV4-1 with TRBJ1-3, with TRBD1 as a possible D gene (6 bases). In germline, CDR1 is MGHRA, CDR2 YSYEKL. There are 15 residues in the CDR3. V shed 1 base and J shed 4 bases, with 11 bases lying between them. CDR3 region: CASSQGGGDGNTIYF. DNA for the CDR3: TGCGCCAGCAGCCAAGGTGGGGGCGACGGAAACACCATATATTTT.

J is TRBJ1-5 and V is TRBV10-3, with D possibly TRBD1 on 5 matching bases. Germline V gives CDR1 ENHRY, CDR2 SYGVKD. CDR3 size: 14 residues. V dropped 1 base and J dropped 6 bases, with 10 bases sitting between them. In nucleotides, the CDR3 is TGTGCCATCAGTGAGTTGTGGGGCTCTCAGCCCCAGCATTTT. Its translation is CAISELWGSQPQHF.

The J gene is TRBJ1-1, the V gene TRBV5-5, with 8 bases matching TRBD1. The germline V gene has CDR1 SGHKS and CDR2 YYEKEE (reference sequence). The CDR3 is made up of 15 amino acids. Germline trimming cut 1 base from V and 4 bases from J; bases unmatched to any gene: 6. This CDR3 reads CASSLRTGLVTEAFF. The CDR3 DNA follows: TGTGCCAGCAGCTTGAGGACAGGGCTAGTCACTGAAGCTTTCTTT. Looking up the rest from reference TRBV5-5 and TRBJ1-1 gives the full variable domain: DAGVTQSPTHLIKTRGQQVTLRCSPISGHKSVSWYQQVLGQGPQFIFQYYEKEERGRGNFPDRFSARQFPNYSSELNVNALLLGDSALYLCASSLRTGLVTEAFFGQGTRLTVV.

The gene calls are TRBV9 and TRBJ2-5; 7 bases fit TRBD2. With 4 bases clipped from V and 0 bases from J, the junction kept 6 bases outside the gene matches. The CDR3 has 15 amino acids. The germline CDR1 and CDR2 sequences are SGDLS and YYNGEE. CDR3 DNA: TGTGCCAGCAGCCCCTGGGGGGGGGACCAAGAGACCCAGTACTTC. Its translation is CASSPWGGDQETQYF.